The next 18 T cell receptor beta chains were all read from a single sample in a study of shared clonotypes between healthy human individuals. The protocol was immunoSEQ multiplex PCR, while the TCRdb copy is restricted to in-frame clones and leaves out a portion. The sample yields over a million clones, around 97% seen once. Input material: naive CD4+ T cells sorted from blood. Indicated subset: CD45RA+ positively selected. These TCRs come from a man aged 25-40 years in good health.

The chain couples TRBV15 to TRBJ2-7; TRBD2 agrees at 9 bases. Germline V gene data show CDR1 as LNHNV and CDR2 as YYDKDF (reference sequence). With 1 base clipped from V and 6 bases from J, the junction kept 10 bases outside the gene matches. This CDR3 spans 16 amino acids. The CDR3 DNA reads TGTGCCACCAGCAGAGTACGGGCGGGACTAGCTGGCGAGCAGTACTTC. Encoded protein: CATSRVRAGLAGEQYF.

The CDR3 coding sequence is TGCGCCAGCAGCTGGGGACAGGGAAACATTCAGTACTTC. Residues: CASSWGQGNIQYF. The chain is built from TRBV5-1 and TRBJ2-4; 9 bases are a match to TRBD1. Per germline, CDR1 SGHRS and CDR2 YFSETQ. CDR3 length: 13 amino acids. V lost 3 bases, J lost 6 bases, and 1 base stayed unmatched.

The chain recombines TRBV5-1 with TRBJ2-3, with 12 bases identical to TRBD2. J gave up 3 bases and V 3 bases, and 2 bases lay outside the gene matches. CDR1 and CDR2 from the germline V gene are SGHRS and YFSETQ. This CDR3 has 15 residues. CDR3 in amino acids: CASSYTSGRTDTQYF. The CDR3 DNA follows: TGCGCCAGCAGCTATACTAGCGGGAGGACAGATACGCAGTATTTT.

This clone appeared once. The V and J genes are TRBV27 and TRBJ2-1; 8 positions agree with TRBD2. Germline trimming cut 3 bases from V and 0 bases from J; bases unmatched to any gene: 4. CDR1 MNHEY and CDR2 SMNVEV come from the germline V gene (reference sequence). This CDR3 has 16 residues. The CDR3 loop reads CASSLGLGASYNEQFF. The CDR3 DNA is TGTGCCAGCAGTTTGGGACTAGGAGCCTCCTACAATGAGCAGTTCTTC.

The chain recombines TRBV6-6 with TRBJ2-5; 10 bases match TRBD2. Germline V gives CDR1 MNHNY, CDR2 SVGAGI (reference sequence). The length of the CDR3 is 14 residues. The ends lost 4 bases at V and 5 bases at J; junction bases unmatched: 4. CDR3 in amino acids: CASSSLAGAETQYF. The CDR3, as DNA: TGTGCCAGCAGTTCTCTAGCGGGAGCGGAGACCCAGTACTTC.

DNA of the CDR3: TGTGCCAGCAGTTTCGAAAGGGGGGCGGCTCCTGGGGCCAACGTCCTGACTTTC. Protein product: CASSFERGAAPGANVLTF. The rearrangement uses TRBV27 and TRBJ2-6, with D tentatively TRBD1 or TRBD2 (6 bases each). CDR1 MNHEY and CDR2 SMNVEV come from the germline V gene (reference sequence). Trimming stripped 3 bases from V and 2 bases from J, with 17 bases between. The CDR3 extends over 18 amino acids. The full variable domain, in which reference TRBV27 and TRBJ2-6 provide the parts outside the CDR3, is EAQVTQNPRYLITVTGKKLTVTCSQNMNHEYMSWYRQDPGLGLRQIYYSMNVEVTDKGDVPEGYKVSRKEKRNFPLILESPSPNQTSLYFCASSFERGAAPGANVLTFGAGSRLTVL.

The rearrangement uses TRBV6-4 and TRBJ2-1, with D possibly being TRBD2 (6 bases). CDR1 and CDR2 (germline): MRHNA, SNTAGT. The length of the CDR3 is 15 residues. With 0 bases removed from V and 3 bases from J, the gap between germline ends came to 9 bases. CDR3 nucleotides: TGTGCCAGCAGTGACTCTAGCGGAGACTACAATGAGCAGTTCTTC. This codes for CASSDSSGDYNEQFF.

CDR3 region: CASILRDSNQPQHF. The CDR3 DNA sequence: TGTGCCAGCATCCTGAGGGATAGCAATCAGCCCCAGCATTTT. The chain carries TRBV6-1 and TRBJ1-5, with D unclear. With 7 bases removed from V and 0 bases from J, the gap between germline ends came to 10 bases. The V gene's germline CDR1 is MNHNS and CDR2 SASEGT. This CDR3 has 14 amino acids.

The rearrangement joins TRBV4-1 to TRBJ2-5; D not resolved. The length of the CDR3 is 12 residues. Germline V gene sequence: CDR1 MGHRA, CDR2 YSYEKL. The V gene lost 0 bases and the J gene lost 5 bases, with 4 bases spanning the gap. The CDR3 nucleotides read TGCGCCAGCAGCCAAGATTGGGAGACCCAGTACTTC. It translates to CASSQDWETQYF.

This clone appeared a few times. The rearrangement uses TRBV6-1 and TRBJ1-2; D gene unclear. Deletions cut 3 bases from V and 7 bases from J, with 12 bases between. There are 13 residues in the CDR3. CDR1 is MNHNS and CDR2 is SASEGT in the germline V gene. CDR3 sequence reads: CASSDRLILGYTF. The CDR3 DNA reads TGTGCCAGCAGTGACAGGCTTATTCTTGGCTACACCTTC.

This chain connects TRBV12-2 to TRBJ2-7; whether TRBD1, the table's D call, matches the DNA was not checked. TRBV12-2 is deemed a pseudogene. This CDR3 is built from 16 residues. The DNA of the CDR3 is TGTGCAAGTCGCTCCGGACGTTGGGGGCCGCCCTACGAGCAGTACTTC. This gives the protein CASRSGRWGPPYEQYF.

CDR3 sequence (DNA): TGTGCCAGCAGCTTGGTTTCGGGACACCTTGGCACAGATACGCAGTATTTT. Its translation is CASSLVSGHLGTDTQYF. V and J are TRBV5-6 and TRBJ2-3; D is perhaps TRBD1 (6 bases). From germline, CDR1 is SGHDT and CDR2 YYEEEE. This CDR3 is 17 amino acids long. V lost 0 bases and J 1 base, leaving 15 bases between the germline ends.

The chain recombines TRBV6-5 with TRBJ2-7; D might be TRBD1 (6 bases). The germline V gene encodes CDR1 MNHEY and CDR2 SVGAGI. V was cut by 1 base and J by 3 bases, with 16 bases left in between. The CDR3 totals 16 residues. The CDR3 bases are TGTGCCAGCAGTTACTTAGGCAGGGGTGTAATCTACGAGCAGTACTTC. This gives the protein CASSYLGRGVIYEQYF.

In this sample, this clone turned up once. The chain recombines TRBV5-1 with TRBJ2-1; D remains unclear. Trimming removed 0 bases from V and 2 bases from J, with 9 bases in between. The length of the CDR3 is 15 residues. Germline V gives CDR1 SGHRS, CDR2 YFSETQ. The CDR3 region is CASSLADVAYNEQFF. The CDR3 DNA reads as TGCGCCAGCAGCTTGGCCGACGTGGCCTACAATGAGCAGTTCTTC.

This sequence joins TRBV6-1 and TRBJ2-7; 7 bases map to TRBD2. CDR3 length equals 15 residues. Per germline, CDR1 MNHNS and CDR2 SASEGT. The trim removed 6 bases at V and 0 bases at J, leaving 8 bases unmatched. The CDR3 DNA follows: TGTGCCAGCAGAATACTAGCGCTCATCTCCTACGAGCAGTACTTC. This translates into CASRILALISYEQYF.

The chain employs TRBV27 and TRBJ2-3; TRBD2 is a possible D gene (6 bases). The V gene's germline CDR1 is MNHEY and CDR2 SMNVEV (reference sequence). Trimming removed 4 bases from V and 5 bases from J, with 19 bases in between. The CDR3 has 16 residues. In DNA, the CDR3 is TGTGCCAGCAGTTCCCTTACGGGAGTGGGGGTAGATACGCAGTATTTT. It specifies CASSSLTGVGVDTQYF.

The genes are TRBV28 and TRBJ1-5; D ambiguous. Trimming shortened V by 11 bases and J by 3 bases, and 20 bases separated the two germline ends. The CDR3 sequence is 15 residues long. Germline CDR1 reads MDHEN; CDR2 reads SYDVKM. The CDR3 loop is CASWRGNPHNQPQHF. The CDR3 nucleotides read TGTGCCTCATGGAGAGGGAATCCACACAATCAGCCCCAGCATTTT. The full variable domain, its missing parts supplied by reference TRBV28 and TRBJ1-5, is DVKVTQSSRYLVKRTGEKVFLECVQDMDHENMFWYRQDPGLGLRLIYFSYDVKMKEKGDIPEGYSVSREKKERFSLILESASTNQTSMYLCASWRGNPHNQPQHFGDGTRLSIL.

DNA for the CDR3: TGCGCCAGCAGCAAACAGGGGGACCCCTACGAGCAGTACTTC. Its protein product is CASSKQGDPYEQYF. The rearrangement uses TRBV5-1 and TRBJ2-7; TRBD1 agrees at 8 bases. The CDR3 totals 14 residues. Germline CDR1 SGHRS, CDR2 YFSETQ. V shed 4 bases and J 2 bases; nucleotides not matched to a gene: 5.